The 23 T cell receptor beta chains below were found in one sample sequenced in a study of CD8 T cells in ankylosing spondylitis. TCRdb fed the 5' RACE reads into MiXCR, producing one record per CDR3 protein. The sample contains tens of thousands of distinct CDR3 sequences, roughly 7.2% of which appear only once. Source material: blood, either unsorted or a sorted T cell fraction (not recorded which). Every receptor here comes from a male donor with ankylosing spondylitis or in good health (not recorded which).

This clonotype was seen repeatedly, ten times or more. This chain links TRBV7-6 with TRBJ2-1; D may be TRBD1 or TRBD2 (5 bases each). Germline V gene data show CDR1 as SGHVS and CDR2 as FNYEAQ. The CDR3 contains 12 residues. Trimming stripped 5 bases from V and 7 bases from J, with 9 bases between. CDR3 DNA: TGTGCCAGCAGCGAGTGGGGGAATGAGCAGTTCTTC. Protein: CASSEWGNEQFF.

CDR3 in amino acids: CASSRDRRIDTQYF. As DNA, the CDR3 is TGCGCCAGCAGCAGGGACCGACGAATTGACACGCAGTATTTT. The gene calls are TRBV5-1 and TRBJ2-3; perhaps D is TRBD1 or TRBD2 (5 bases each). V was cut by 4 bases and J by 9 bases, with 18 bases left in between. The CDR3 is 14 residues long. Germline-derived CDR1 and CDR2 are SGHRS and YFSETQ.

The V call is TRBV3-1, the J call TRBJ2-2; D is perhaps TRBD1 or TRBD2 (5 bases each). Trimming took off 7 bases at V and 1 base at J, with 13 bases between the two ends. CDR1 and CDR2 from the germline V gene are LGHDT and YNNKEL (reference sequence). The CDR3 is made up of 15 amino acids. In DNA, the CDR3 is TGTGCCAGCACCACCGGGACGCTGAACACCGGGGAGCTGTTTTTT. Protein product: CASTTGTLNTGELFF.

In this sample, this clonotype turned up many times. The chain joins TRBV12-3 or TRBV12-4 to TRBJ2-1; either TRBD1 or TRBD2 may fit D (5 bases each). The CDR3 is 13 residues long. The germline V and J ends were trimmed by 6 bases and 12 bases, with 18 bases remaining between them. The DNA of the CDR3 is TGTGCCAGCAGGGACCTCCCCTCGGGACGGCAGTTCTTC. This sequence encodes CASRDLPSGRQFF.

This clonotype was counted at least ten times. The chain combines TRBV5-1 with TRBJ2-3, with D uncertain. Germline CDR1 SGHRS, CDR2 YFSETQ. Trimming stripped 2 bases from V and 3 bases from J, with 10 bases between. This CDR3 comprises 14 residues. This chain's CDR3 is CASSFDKGTDTQYF. CDR3 coding DNA: TGCGCCAGCAGCTTTGATAAGGGTACAGATACGCAGTATTTT.

At least ten counts were recorded for this clonotype. The chain employs TRBV7-9 and TRBJ2-2; possible D gene TRBD2, 5 bases. This CDR3 is built from 17 residues. V was trimmed by 1 base and J by 3 bases, leaving 15 bases between them. CDR1 SEHNR and CDR2 FQNEAQ come from the germline V gene (reference sequence). CDR3 sequence: CASSLGWRSGDTGELFF. DNA for the CDR3: TGTGCCAGCAGCTTAGGTTGGAGGAGCGGCGACACCGGGGAGCTGTTTTTT.

This clonotype was observed many times. This chain links TRBV18 with TRBJ2-7; D is possibly TRBD2 (5 bases). This CDR3 contains 16 residues. Germline V lookup: CDR1 KGHSH, CDR2 LQKENI. Trimming left V 0 bases short and J 4 bases short, with 16 bases between. CDR3 sequence reads: CASSPPQGRFRYEQYF. In DNA, the CDR3 is TGTGCCAGCTCACCACCACAAGGGAGATTCAGATACGAGCAGTACTTC.

In DNA, the CDR3 is TGTGCCAGCACCCCGGCCGAAGGGTACTCGGGGGCCAACGTCCTGACTTTC. Translating gives CASTPAEGYSGANVLTF. The chain has TRBV28 and TRBJ2-6; D is ambiguous. Germline CDR1 is MDHEN and CDR2 is SYDVKM. The CDR3 covers 17 residues. The V end lost 7 bases, the J end lost 4 bases, and 20 bases lay between the germline ends.

This clonotype occurred many times. The V gene is TRBV7-9, the J gene TRBJ2-7; 11 bases are a match to TRBD2. Germline CDR1 is SEHNR and CDR2 is FQNEAQ (reference sequence). This CDR3 contains 17 residues. The junction had 12 bases not matched to a gene; V was cut back by 4 bases and J by 4 bases. Here the CDR3 DNA reads TGTGCCAGCAGCTCCGGGACTAGCGGAGACCCACGGTACGAGCAGTACTTC. It is translated as CASSSGTSGDPRYEQYF.

This clonotype was counted many times. The V and J genes are TRBV9 and TRBJ2-7; the D is unclear. V was trimmed by 2 bases and J by 5 bases, leaving 11 bases between them. CDR1 is SGDLS, CDR2 YYNGEE, per germline. The CDR3 runs 13 residues. The CDR3, as DNA: TGTGCCAGCAGCGTGAGGACGGGTGACGAGCAGTACTTC. Encoded protein: CASSVRTGDEQYF.

In its sample, this clonotype was seen many times. CDR3 sequence reads: CASSLGTASTGELFF. Here the CDR3 DNA reads TGTGCCAGCAGCCTTGGGACAGCCTCCACCGGGGAGCTGTTTTTT. This sequence joins TRBV3-1 and TRBJ2-2, with TRBD1 matching over 7 bases. Germline CDR1 LGHDT, CDR2 YNNKEL (reference sequence). The CDR3 length is 15 residues. V dropped 4 bases and J dropped 4; count of bases not matched to a gene: 6.

This clonotype appeared many times. V usage is TRBV5-1 and J usage is TRBJ1-1; D uncertain. The germline V gene has CDR1 SGHRS and CDR2 YFSETQ. This CDR3 has 13 amino acids. The ends were cut back, 3 bases at V and 2 bases at J, with 8 bases in the middle. The chain's CDR3 is CASSSSGNTEAFF. The DNA of the CDR3 is TGCGCCAGCAGCTCCTCAGGAAACACTGAAGCTTTCTTT.

This clonotype turned up a few times. The rearrangement links TRBV5-1 to TRBJ2-1, with TRBD2 identical over 12 bases. Germline-derived CDR1 and CDR2 are SGHRS and YFSETQ. The CDR3 length is 16 residues. J lost 8 bases, V lost 0 bases, and 6 bases had no gene match. The CDR3 reads CASSLVLAGGNYEQFF. CDR3 nucleotides: TGCGCCAGCAGCTTGGTACTAGCGGGAGGAAACTATGAGCAGTTCTTC. Full variable domain (rest looked up from reference TRBV5-1 and TRBJ2-1): KAGVTQTPRYLIKTRGQQVTLSCSPISGHRSVSWYQQTPGQGLQFLFEYFSETQRNKGNFPGRFSGRQFSNSRSEMNVSTLELGDSALYLCASSLVLAGGNYEQFFGPGTRLTVL.

Comment on this clonotype: This may arise from a read error, as a much more abundant clone is one base away. Written as DNA, the CDR3 is TGTGCCAACAGTTTATACGCCGCCCGGGCTGCGTACGAGCAGTACTTC. Protein sequence: CANSLYAARAAYEQYF. The rearrangement uses TRBV28 and TRBJ2-7; the D is unclear. The CDR3 runs 16 residues. From germline, CDR1 is MDHEN and CDR2 SYDVKM.

This clonotype was counted at least ten times. The gene calls are TRBV27 and TRBJ2-3; 11 positions agree with TRBD2. Trimming cost V 5 bases and J 5 bases; bases outside gene matches: 6. Germline V gene data show CDR1 as MNHEY and CDR2 as SMNVEV (reference sequence). The CDR3 is 15 residues long. The CDR3 protein is CASSRRLAGQDTQYF. The CDR3 nucleotides read TGTGCCAGCAGTAGGAGACTAGCGGGACAAGATACGCAGTATTTT.

The gene calls are TRBV4-2 and TRBJ2-6; D call uncertain. The CDR3 sequence is 17 residues long. V was pared by 0 bases and J by 0 bases, with 9 bases between. Germline values: CDR1 LGHNA, CDR2 YNFKEQ. CDR3 bases: TGTGCCAGCAGCCAAGATTTGAGTAACTCTGGGGCCAACGTCCTGACTTTC. The encoded protein is CASSQDLSNSGANVLTF.

The V call is TRBV7-2, the J call TRBJ2-7, with D possibly matching TRBD2 (5 bases). V was pared by 5 bases and J by 3 bases, with 17 bases between. The CDR3 has 15 residues. The V gene's germline CDR1 is SGHTA and CDR2 FQGNSA. The CDR3 spells CASSKDRGLNYEQYF. In DNA, the CDR3 is TGTGCCAGCAGCAAAGACCGGGGTTTAAACTACGAGCAGTACTTC. Variable domain in full (rest from reference TRBV7-2 and TRBJ2-7): GAGVSQSPSNKVTEKGKDVELRCDPISGHTALYWYRQSLGQGLEFLIYFQGNSAPDKSGLPSDRFSAERTGGSVSTLTIQRTQQEDSAVYLCASSKDRGLNYEQYFGPGTRLTVT.

This clonotype has only a few counts. The genes are TRBV20-1 and TRBJ2-1; the match to TRBD2 covers 11 bases. The CDR3 is 15 residues long. Germline CDR1 reads DFQATT; CDR2 reads SNEGSKA (reference sequence). The V segment lost 6 bases and the J segment 9 bases; nucleotides outside the gene matches: 13. The CDR3 spells CSAEGTSGRFGEQFF. CDR3 DNA sequence: TGCAGTGCAGAGGGAACTAGCGGGAGATTTGGTGAGCAGTTCTTC.

This clonotype has ten or more counts. The chain is built from TRBV5-1 and TRBJ2-7, with D unresolved. CDR1 and CDR2 from the germline V gene are SGHRS and YFSETQ. V lost 6 bases, J lost 1 base, and 11 bases lay in between. This CDR3 region has 13 residues. The CDR3 loop is CASNNGISYEQYF. The CDR3 DNA is TGCGCCAGCAACAACGGAATTTCCTACGAGCAGTACTTC.

This clonotype was detected only a few times. The chain recombines TRBV11-2 with TRBJ1-2; 7 bases match TRBD1. The CDR3 sequence is 18 residues long. V was clipped by 5 bases and J by 5 bases; unmatched bases: 20. Germline CDR1 reads SGHAT; CDR2 reads FQNNGV. The CDR3 region has the DNA TGTGCCAGCAGCCCGTACCCTGAAAGCGGGACAGCAGATTATGGCTACACCTTC. This codes for CASSPYPESGTADYGYTF.

This clonotype has ten or more counts. This rearrangement joins TRBV27 to TRBJ2-5; D is ambiguous. The CDR3 has 14 amino acids. The V gene lost 6 bases and the J gene lost 0 bases, with 11 bases spanning the gap. CDR1 and CDR2 from the germline V gene are MNHEY and SMNVEV (reference sequence). Here the CDR3 DNA reads TGTGCCAGCAGAGAAAGGTTCTACCAAGAGACCCAGTACTTC. This codes for CASRERFYQETQYF.

This clonotype was seen many times. The junction shows a germline mismatch at one end, possibly a read error. The chain combines TRBV20-1 with TRBJ2-2; 8 bases are shared with TRBD2. CDR1 DFQATT and CDR2 SNEGSKA come from the germline V gene (reference sequence). The CDR3 is made up of 14 amino acids. The CDR3 coding sequence is TGCAGTGCAAGAGCGGGAGTGAACACCGGGGAGCTGTTTTTT. It codes for CSARAGVNTGELFF.

This clonotype was counted ten times or more. The chain employs TRBV12-3 or TRBV12-4 and TRBJ1-4; TRBD1 matches at 7 bases. With 4 bases clipped from V and 5 bases from J, the junction kept 7 bases outside the gene matches. The CDR3 has 15 amino acids. The CDR3 reads CASSSDRALNEKLFF. CDR3 nucleotide sequence: TGTGCCAGCAGTTCCGACAGGGCCCTCAATGAAAAACTGTTTTTT.